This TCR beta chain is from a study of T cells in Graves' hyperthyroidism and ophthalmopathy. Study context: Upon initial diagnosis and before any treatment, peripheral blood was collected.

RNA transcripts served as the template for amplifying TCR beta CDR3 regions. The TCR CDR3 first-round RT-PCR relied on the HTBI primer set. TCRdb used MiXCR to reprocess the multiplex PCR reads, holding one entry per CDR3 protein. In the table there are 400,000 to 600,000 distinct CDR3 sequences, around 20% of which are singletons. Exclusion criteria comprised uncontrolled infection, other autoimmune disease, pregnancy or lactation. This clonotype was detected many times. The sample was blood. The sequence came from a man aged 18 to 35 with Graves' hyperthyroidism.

The CDR3 coding sequence is TGTGCCAGCCGATATGCCGGGACAGGGAATACCGGGGAGCTGTTTTTT. This sequence encodes CASRYAGTGNTGELFF. The V and J genes are TRBV25-1 and TRBJ2-2; TRBD1 agrees at 9 bases. The ends lost 8 bases at V and 5 bases at J; junction bases unmatched: 12. The CDR3 has 16 residues. Germline values: CDR1 MGHDK, CDR2 SYGVNS.